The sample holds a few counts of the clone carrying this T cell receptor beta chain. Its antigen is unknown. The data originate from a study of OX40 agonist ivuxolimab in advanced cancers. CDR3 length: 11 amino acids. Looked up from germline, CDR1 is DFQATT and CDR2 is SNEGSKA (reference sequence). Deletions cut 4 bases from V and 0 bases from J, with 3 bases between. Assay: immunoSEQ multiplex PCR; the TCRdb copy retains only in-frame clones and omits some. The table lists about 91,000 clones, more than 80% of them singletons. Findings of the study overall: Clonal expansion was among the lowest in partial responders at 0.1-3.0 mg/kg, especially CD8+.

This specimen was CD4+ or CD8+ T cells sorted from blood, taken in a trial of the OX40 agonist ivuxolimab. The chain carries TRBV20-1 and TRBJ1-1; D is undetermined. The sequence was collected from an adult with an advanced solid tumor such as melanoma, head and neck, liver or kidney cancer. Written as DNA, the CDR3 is TGCAGTGCTAATATGAACACTGAAGCTTTCTTT. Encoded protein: CSANMNTEAFF.